This record looks at one T cell receptor (beta chain) sequence and its context. Other nucleotide sequences from this sample produce the same CDR3. This sample is part of a study of blood T cell repertoires in COVID-19. Whole-study context: Sites in the United States, Italy and Spain provided acute and convalescent COVID-19 samples.

There are 14 residues in the CDR3. V trimming: 4 bases; J trimming: 6 bases; junction bases outside the gene matches: 2. Looked up from germline, CDR1 is LNHDA and CDR2 is SQIVND (reference sequence). Profiling relied on immunoSEQ multiplex PCR, and the TCRdb table lists in-frame clones only, not all of them. The sample yields hundreds of thousands of clones, approximately 80% seen once. The source material was peripheral blood. The V call is TRBV19, the J call TRBJ2-1; 11 nucleotides agree with TRBD1. The sequence was obtained from a woman between 50 and 59 years old with acute or convalescent COVID-19. DNA of the CDR3: TGTGCCAGTAGTAGGGACAGGGGGAGCAATGAGCAGTTCTTC. It encodes CASSRDRGSNEQFF.